The 21 T cell receptor beta chains listed next were all sequenced from one sample in a study of T cell responses to AZD1222 COVID-19 vaccine. Measured with immunoSEQ multiplex PCR; TCRdb has only the in-frame clones, and not every one. Of about 130,000 clones in the sample, approximately 91% were seen once. The starting material was peripheral blood, obtained 28 days after the second AZD1222 dose. The receptors originated from an adult who received the AZD1222 COVID-19 vaccine.

The chain employs TRBV6-5 and TRBJ2-2; possible D gene TRBD2, 5 bases. The CDR3 covers 15 residues. The germline V and J ends were trimmed by 7 bases and 0 bases, with 12 bases remaining between them. Germline V CDR1 and CDR2: MNHEY, SVGAGI. CDR3 region: CASTERLANTGELFF. The DNA for the CDR3 is TGTGCCAGCACCGAGCGGCTAGCGAACACCGGGGAGCTGTTTTTT.

V gene TRBV29-1 combines with J gene TRBJ2-1; 10 bases are a match to TRBD2. V lost 7 bases, J lost 3 bases, and 3 bases stayed unmatched. Germline CDR1 reads SQVTM; CDR2 reads ANQGSEA. The CDR3 length is 13 residues. The CDR3 coding sequence is TGCAGCGGCCGGACTAGCGGCTACAATGAGCAGTTCTTC. It is translated as CSGRTSGYNEQFF.

This clone has only a few counts. The chain uses TRBV12-5 and TRBJ1-1, with D perhaps TRBD1 (5 bases). The CDR3 contains 14 residues. Trimming took off 7 bases at V and 0 bases at J, with 12 bases between the two ends. Germline loops: CDR1 LGHNT, CDR2 FRNRAP. CDR3 nucleotides: TGTGCTAGTGTTGGGGGTAGAATGAACACTGAAGCTTTCTTT. This gives the protein CASVGGRMNTEAFF.

The J gene is TRBJ1-1, the V gene TRBV5-1; D gene unclear. Germline loops: CDR1 SGHRS, CDR2 YFSETQ. The CDR3 is made up of 14 amino acids. V was trimmed by 3 bases and J by 1 base, leaving 10 bases between them. CDR3 loop: CASSSSGKNTEAFF. CDR3 coding DNA: TGCGCCAGCAGCTCCAGTGGGAAGAACACTGAAGCTTTCTTT.

The gene calls are TRBV5-1 and TRBJ2-3; TRBD2 might be the D (6 bases). The CDR3 contains 14 residues. V was pared by 5 bases and J by 0 bases, with 10 bases between. CDR1 is SGHRS, CDR2 YFSETQ, per germline. The CDR3 DNA follows: TGCGCCAGCAGTTGGGCGGGGAGCACAGATACGCAGTATTTT. Translating gives CASSWAGSTDTQYF. The full variable domain, rest sourced from reference TRBV5-1 and TRBJ2-3, is KAGVTQTPRYLIKTRGQQVTLSCSPISGHRSVSWYQQTPGQGLQFLFEYFSETQRNKGNFPGRFSGRQFSNSRSEMNVSTLELGDSALYLCASSWAGSTDTQYFGPGTRLTVL.

This sequence joins TRBV11-3 and TRBJ2-7; 9 nucleotides align to TRBD2. Germline CDR1 reads SGHNT; CDR2 reads YENEEA. V lost 7 bases, J lost 3 bases, and 19 bases stayed unmatched. The CDR3 has 18 amino acids. This chain's CDR3 is CASTLRGLTGTSLYEQYF. In nucleotides, the CDR3 is TGTGCCAGCACTCTGCGGGGTCTTACCGGGACTAGCCTCTACGAGCAGTACTTC. The full variable domain, completed using reference TRBV11-3 and TRBJ2-7, is EAGVVQSPRYKIIEKKQPVAFWCNPISGHNTLYWYLQNLGQGPELLIRYENEEAVDDSQLPKDRFSAERLKGVDSTLKIQPAELGDSAVYLCASTLRGLTGTSLYEQYFGPGTRLTVT.

The chain uses TRBV7-3 and TRBJ2-1; TRBD2 is a possible D gene (7 bases). This CDR3 has 14 amino acids. Trimming took 6 bases from V and 2 from J, leaving 11 bases between them. Looked up from germline, CDR1 is SGHTA and CDR2 is FQGTGA. The CDR3 region is CASSRGGAYNEQFF. The CDR3 DNA reads TGTGCCAGCAGTAGAGGGGGGGCCTACAATGAGCAGTTCTTC.

V usage is TRBV28 and J usage is TRBJ1-3; D not certain. Trimming took 2 bases from V and 4 from J, leaving 15 bases between them. This CDR3 spans 16 amino acids. The germline V gene has CDR1 MDHEN and CDR2 SYDVKM. Here the CDR3 reads CASSLVGKLLGNTIYF. The CDR3 DNA reads TGTGCCAGCAGTTTAGTCGGGAAGCTCTTGGGAAACACCATATATTTT.

The V gene is TRBV12-3 or TRBV12-4, the J gene TRBJ2-5, with no clear D. This CDR3 region has 13 residues. Trimming cost V 6 bases and J 5 bases, with 13 bases left between them. DNA for the CDR3: TGTGCCAGCAGCAGAATAGCCAGGGAGACCCAGTACTTC. Residues: CASSRIARETQYF.

The chain joins TRBV18 to TRBJ2-3; 11 nucleotides align to TRBD2. The germline V gene encodes CDR1 KGHSH and CDR2 LQKENI. The V segment lost 3 bases and the J segment 6 bases; nucleotides outside the gene matches: 5. This CDR3 has 15 residues. CDR3 in amino acids: CASSPTSGSADTQYF. CDR3 DNA: TGTGCCAGCTCACCTACTAGCGGGAGTGCTGATACGCAGTATTTT.

The chain couples TRBV6-5 to TRBJ2-1; 10 nucleotides line up with TRBD2. V shed 4 bases and J 2 bases; nucleotides not matched to a gene: 2. Germline loops: CDR1 MNHEY, CDR2 SVGAGI. The CDR3 has 15 residues. The CDR3 nucleotides are TGTGCCAGCAGTTTAGCGGGGGGCCCCTACAATGAGCAGTTCTTC. It is translated as CASSLAGGPYNEQFF.

The chain joins TRBV4-1 to TRBJ2-3; TRBD2 matches at 10 bases. Germline V gene sequence: CDR1 MGHRA, CDR2 YSYEKL. The J segment lost 6 bases and the V segment lost 0 bases, leaving 12 bases of the junction unmatched. The CDR3 sequence is 18 residues long. The CDR3 reads CASSQEIGTSVGRDTQYF. In nucleotides, the CDR3 is TGCGCCAGCAGCCAAGAGATTGGGACTAGCGTGGGGCGGGATACGCAGTATTTT.

This clone was observed once. This rearrangement joins TRBV7-3 to TRBJ1-6; weak D call: TRBD1 (6 bases). The germline V gene encodes CDR1 SGHTA and CDR2 FQGTGA. The ends were cut back, 1 base at V and 8 bases at J, with 12 bases in the middle. This CDR3 is 15 amino acids long. The CDR3, as DNA: TGTGCCAGCAGCTTAAGCGGGGCAGGGGATTCACCCCTCCACTTT. Protein: CASSLSGAGDSPLHF.

The V gene is TRBV5-4, the J gene TRBJ2-7; 7 bases match TRBD1. CDR1 is SGHNT, CDR2 YYREEE, per germline (reference sequence). The V and J ends lost 4 bases and 7 bases, in that order; junction bases with no gene match: 11. This CDR3 contains 14 residues. DNA for the CDR3: TGTGCCAGCAGCAAACCGGGACAGTATTCTGAGCAGTACTTC. Translation gives CASSKPGQYSEQYF.

This rearrangement joins TRBV5-6 to TRBJ1-5; D is undetermined. Germline V gene sequence: CDR1 SGHDT, CDR2 YYEEEE. Trimming left V 4 bases short and J 6 bases short, with 8 bases between. The CDR3 runs to 12 residues. The CDR3 nucleotides read TGTGCCAGCAGCACGACGACTCAGCCCCAGCATTTT. Protein: CASSTTTQPQHF.

The J gene is TRBJ2-3, the V gene TRBV5-1; 9 positions agree with TRBD1. The CDR3 is made up of 16 amino acids. Germline CDR1 reads SGHRS; CDR2 reads YFSETQ. J was trimmed by 3 bases and V by 5 bases; bases with no gene match: 10. The chain's CDR3 is CASSSYAGTGTDTQYF. The CDR3 coding sequence is TGCGCCAGCAGTTCCTACGCCGGGACAGGGACAGATACGCAGTATTTT.

The genes are TRBV11-2 and TRBJ2-7; 9 bases line up with TRBD2. The V gene's germline CDR1 is SGHAT and CDR2 FQNNGV. This CDR3 comprises 17 residues. The V gene end was trimmed by 6 bases and the J gene end by 6 bases; junction bases not matched to a gene: 18. The CDR3 loop is CASRRAGRREGLGEQYF. CDR3 nucleotides: TGTGCCAGCAGACGTGCGGGACGGCGGGAGGGGTTGGGCGAGCAGTACTTC.

DNA for the CDR3: TGTGCCAGCAGTTACAGGGGACAGGGTGGCGAACTGTTTTTT. Translating it yields CASSYRGQGGELFF. The gene calls are TRBV6-6 and TRBJ1-4, with 9 bases identical to TRBD1. This CDR3 is 14 amino acids long. Germline V CDR1 and CDR2: MNHNY, SVGAGI (reference sequence). After removal of 2 bases from V and 12 bases from J, the junction contained 7 bases not matched to a gene.

V is TRBV12-3 or TRBV12-4 and J is TRBJ2-3; D call uncertain. V lost 7 bases and J 5 bases, leaving 13 bases between the germline ends. CDR3 length: 13 amino acids. The chain's CDR3 is CASILPGGDTQYF. In DNA, the CDR3 is TGTGCCAGCATTCTACCAGGTGGAGATACGCAGTATTTT.

This chain connects TRBV27 to TRBJ2-7; tentatively, D is TRBD1 (6 bases). The CDR3 totals 13 residues. Germline V CDR1 and CDR2: MNHEY, SMNVEV (reference sequence). Between the trimmed V and J ends, which lost 6 bases and 2 bases, there was a span of 11 bases. This CDR3 reads CASSHTGTYEQYF. CDR3 nucleotides: TGTGCCAGCAGCCACACAGGGACCTACGAGCAGTACTTC.

J is TRBJ1-2 and V is TRBV19; D is undetermined. V was trimmed by 0 bases and J by 4 bases, leaving 6 bases between them. Germline V gene lookup returns CDR1 LNHDA and CDR2 SQIVND (reference sequence). The CDR3 loop spans 13 amino acids. The CDR3 protein is CASSIDLTYGYTF. DNA for the CDR3: TGTGCCAGTAGTATAGACCTGACCTATGGCTACACCTTC.